This T cell receptor (beta chain) is drawn from a study of post-analysis software for immune sequencing data. The study's findings and limits: The study found TRBV5-6, TRBV5-1 and TRBV20-1 among roughly 5 TRBV segments more frequent in patients than controls.

V shed 5 bases and J 4 bases; nucleotides not matched to a gene: 6. Germline lookup yields CDR1 SGHTA and CDR2 FQGTGA. This CDR3 region has 15 residues. Carried by the TCR beta cDNA libraries were unique molecular identifiers. Using its own MiXCR run on the PCR reads, TCRdb lists one record per CDR3 protein. The sample includes some 800,000 distinct CDR3 sequences, around 45% of them seen just once. Worth noting for this clonotype: Its target is unknown.

The sequenced sample was blood. The TCR comes from a girl aged 10-17 years with multiple sclerosis. The chain has TRBV7-3 and TRBJ2-1, with 9 bases matching TRBD1. The CDR3, as DNA: TGTGCCAGCAGCCTGGAGGACAGGGGTTACAATGAGCAGTTCTTC. Its translation is CASSLEDRGYNEQFF.